What follows are 8 T cell receptor beta chains derived from one specimen sequenced in a study of control samples from healthy donors and cancer patients. Only in-frame clones appear in the TCRdb table, and some are missing; sequencing was by immunoSEQ multiplex PCR. The sample yields 130,000 or so clones, roughly 90% seen once. The sequenced sample consisted of blood. The receptors here all came from a man aged 50 to 60 in good health.

As for this clone: This specimen includes other DNA sequences encoding the same CDR3. The V and J genes are TRBV28 and TRBJ1-5; D possibly corresponds to TRBD1 (5 bases). CDR1 MDHEN and CDR2 SYDVKM come from the germline V gene. CDR3 size: 14 residues. V gave up 3 bases and J gave up 1 base, with 7 bases separating them. CDR3 loop: CASSFAGSNQPQHF. The CDR3 nucleotides are TGTGCCAGCAGTTTTGCAGGGAGCAATCAGCCCCAGCATTTT.

The J gene is TRBJ1-1, the V gene TRBV6-5; D might be TRBD1 (5 bases). This CDR3 contains 15 residues. Trimming cost V 4 bases and J 2 bases, with 14 bases left between them. Germline V gene sequence: CDR1 MNHEY, CDR2 SVGAGI. The CDR3 DNA follows: TGTGCCAGCAGTTCGACCGCGACAGCAAACACTGAAGCTTTCTTT. Protein: CASSSTATANTEAFF.

V is TRBV6-5 and J is TRBJ2-1; a weak D match, TRBD1 (5 bases). From germline, CDR1 is MNHEY and CDR2 SVGAGI. This CDR3 region has 13 residues. Trimming pared 6 bases from V and 12 bases from J, leaving 18 bases between. DNA of the CDR3: TGTGCCAGCAGCCCCCAGGGTCCCTCGGGGCAGTTCTTC. It translates to CASSPQGPSGQFF.

This clone was seen once. The chain couples TRBV20-1 to TRBJ1-3; no firm D call. V was clipped by 3 bases and J by 8 bases, with 8 bases between them. The CDR3 loop spans 11 amino acids. The germline CDR1 and CDR2 sequences are DFQATT and SNEGSKA (reference sequence). The CDR3 DNA is TGCAGTGCTAGCTTTGGGGACACCATATATTTT. It translates to CSASFGDTIYF.

The chain recombines TRBV10-1 with TRBJ2-1; D is unresolved. The ends were cut back, 7 bases at V and 6 bases at J, with 13 bases in the middle. Germline V gene sequence: CDR1 WNHNN, CDR2 SYGVQD (reference sequence). The CDR3 length is 13 residues. The DNA of the CDR3 is TGCGCCAGCAAACGAGACTTAGGCAATGAGCAGTTCTTC. It encodes CASKRDLGNEQFF.

This rearrangement joins TRBV24-1 to TRBJ2-3; 7 bases align to TRBD1. The V segment lost 1 base and the J segment 2 bases; nucleotides outside the gene matches: 8. The germline CDR1 and CDR2 sequences are KGHDR and SFDVKD. The CDR3 is 17 amino acids. CDR3 sequence reads: CATSDFSGQPFTDTQYF. CDR3 bases: TGTGCCACCAGTGATTTCTCGGGACAGCCTTTCACAGATACGCAGTATTTT.

CDR3 sequence reads: CASSVGNTGELFF. The CDR3, as DNA: TGTGCCAGCAGTGTTGGGAACACCGGGGAGCTGTTTTTT. J is TRBJ2-2 and V is TRBV6-4; no clear D gene. This CDR3 is 13 amino acids long. Germline loops: CDR1 MRHNA, CDR2 SNTAGT. Trimming stripped 4 bases from V and 1 base from J, with 4 bases between.

A few counts support this clone. The chain combines TRBV2 with TRBJ1-6; tentatively, D is TRBD1 (6 bases). Per germline, CDR1 SNHLY and CDR2 FYNNEI. This CDR3 has 17 residues. Trimming removed 4 bases from V and 6 bases from J, with 19 bases in between. The CDR3 here is CASSGPQGRRFNSPLHF. The CDR3 DNA reads TGTGCCAGCAGTGGGCCACAGGGTAGAAGGTTTAATTCACCCCTCCACTTT.